This note documents a single T cell receptor beta chain sequence. This receptor's antigen is unknown. Base-call qualities are not available, and no considerably larger clone is one nucleotide away. The sample originates from a study of shared clonotypes between healthy human individuals (TCRdb year 2020). About the investigation overall: The cohort included three men and a couple of women between 18 and 49 years of age. For each donor, CD4 naive and CD4 memory were each run on three plates, CD8 naive on two plates, and CD8 memory on one plate. Blood TCR repertoires of five healthy adults were deeply sequenced to estimate repertoire size and the extent of clonotype sharing between individuals. To increase sequencing depth and limit assay-specific biases, TCR repertoire library preparation and sequencing were carried out by different laboratories using diverse techniques. Leukapheresis yielded between about 0.9 and 9.5 billion PBMCs per donor.

The research as a whole found: Rarefaction of sorted-subset datasets indicated incomplete sequencing despite the large sequencing depth. Because the study included a small number of donors, the genetic and exposure-history diversity represented was limited. Sampling was limited to blood, and TCR repertoires in tissue likely differ from TCR repertoires in blood. Higher generation probabilities were observed for clonotypes shared by all four sorted-subset donors than for non-shared clonotypes. About 5% of naive CD4, around 3.5% of naive CD8, roughly 2.4% of memory CD4, and 0.35% to 0.5% of memory CD8 clonotypes were shared across several donors. Based on pairwise subsampling, the degree of clonotype sharing among donors was expected to be affected by sequencing depth. Naive subsets generally had larger estimated clonotype richness than memory subsets.

Donors were healthy HIV-negative adults with no recently reported acute infections or vaccinations. Every donor was a Caucasian adult living in Nashville, Tennessee, USA. CD4+ T cells were enriched by magnetic negative selection, after which naive cells were positively selected on CD45RA and the negative fraction was taken as the memory subset. Blood was obtained by leukapheresis, after which PBMCs were separated by Ficoll-Histopaque density gradient centrifugation and cryopreserved in liquid nitrogen vapor phase. Analytical flow cytometry was used to check the purity and quantity of each magnetically sorted T cell population. From each sorted fraction, genomic DNA was isolated and quantified by UV absorbance on a Nanodrop 2000c. The CDR3 contains 15 residues, cysteine and phenylalanine counted. Solely the CDR3 DNA is kept, with 45 bases framed from the first base. Trimming takes 2 bases from V and 8 bases from J, and the germline ends sit 19 bases apart. Taken from the germline V gene, the CDR1 and CDR2 loops are SGDLS and YYNGEE.

Using the deep immunoSEQ assay, TCR CDR3 regions were amplified from genomic DNA by multiplex PCR. Extracted genomic DNA from each cell subset was distributed evenly across all wells of several immunoSEQ 96-well plates, and each plate was treated as a replicate. Each replicate PCR for sorted subsets received around 0.2 ug genomic DNA, equal to roughly 30,000 T cell genomes. Purified libraries were quantified with a Qubit 3.0 fluorometer, sized on a Bioanalyzer 2100, and re-quantified with the KAPA Library Quantification kit. Every immunoSEQ 96-well plate was sequenced on a dedicated single-read 150-cycle Illumina NextSeq 550 flow cell. The paper's data handling went like this. The immunoSEQ output contained only junctional sequences without quality scores, so filtering could not match that applied to full-length reads. To assign V/J genes and CDR3, sequences were annotated against IMGT germline references using PyIR, a Python wrapper for IgBLAST v1.9. Reads were filtered out if the reads had weak V/J assignments (E-value above 1e-6), no CDR3, stop codons, out-of-frame junctions, or ambiguous translated residues. V3J clonotypes were defined by identical inferred V gene, J gene, and CDR3 amino acid sequence. The percentage overlap between two repertoires was calculated by dividing the number of shared unique clonotypes by the size of the smaller repertoire. Repertoire richness was assessed with RTK rarefaction, the Chao1 estimator, and Recon v2.1 estimates of unobserved clonotypes. OLGA was used to compute generation probabilities for all TCRbeta clonotypes that the gDNA method yielded from several donors. TCRdb retrieved this table from immuneACCESS and kept in-frame rearrangements only. Not all clones are present; in checked studies, unresolved V genes account for under half, and no reason is known for the remainder. V and J calls and clone size are given by that table; D and trimming were obtained from the DNA. This sample lists around 2.5 million clones; approximately 94% were detected once. The ten largest account for around 0.37% of the sample.

The clonotype comes from a man between 18 and 35 years old in good health. Some clones in this sample may be carry-over from other donors' samples. Rearrangement joined TRBV9 to TRBJ1-2, with a tentative D gene TRBD1 over 6 matching bases. Sequencing was performed on naive CD4+ T cells from PBMCs. The cell subset or site label here, explained by the study, means: CD45RA+ positively selected. The nucleotide sequence is given as TGTGCCAGCAGCGTGGGGGGCCGAGCAAAGCGCGGCTACACCTTC. This encodes CASSVGGRAKRGYTF.